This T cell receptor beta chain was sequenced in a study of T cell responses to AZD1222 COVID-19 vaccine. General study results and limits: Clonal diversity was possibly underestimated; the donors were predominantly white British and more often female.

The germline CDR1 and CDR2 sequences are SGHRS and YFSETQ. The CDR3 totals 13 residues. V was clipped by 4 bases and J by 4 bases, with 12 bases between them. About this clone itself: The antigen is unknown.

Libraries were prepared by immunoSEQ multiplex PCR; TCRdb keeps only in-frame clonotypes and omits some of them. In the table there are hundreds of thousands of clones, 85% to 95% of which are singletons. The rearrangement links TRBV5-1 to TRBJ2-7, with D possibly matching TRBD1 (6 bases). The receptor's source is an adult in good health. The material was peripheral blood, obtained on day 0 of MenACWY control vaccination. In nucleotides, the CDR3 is TGCGCCAGCAGCCCCGGACAGCTATACGAGCAGTACTTC. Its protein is CASSPGQLYEQYF.